The TCR beta chain described here comes from a study of cytomegalovirus exposure and HLA in healthy donors (dated by TCRdb to about 2017). At the level of the whole study: According to an earlier analysis of 587 of the donors, some 180 million T cells yielded 117 million unique TCR beta sequences and approximately 300 Gb of sequence data. Across some 400 genotyped donors of the cohort, an average of roughly 250,000 unique TCR beta nucleotide sequences per donor were sequenced, and approximately 17% of those sequences were non-productive. Alongside the repertoire data, information on donor age, sex, ethnicity and CMV serostatus was compiled. The number of donors typed differed by locus, with about 620-630 for A, B, C, DRB1 and DQB1, roughly 520 for DQA1, 606 for DPA1, and around 450 for DPB1. A later analysis re-examined previously published TCR beta repertoires from several hundred donors and added high-resolution HLA genotyping to investigate patterns of TCR occurrence. The later analysis used no new phenotypic data to find candidate immune exposures, relying instead on TCR beta sequences and their occurrence across donors. Approximately 300 gigabases of sequencing data and 75 million to 85 million unique TCR sequences made up an early release that covered under 750 HLA-typed donors. Along with the approximately 600-subject first cohort, a separate validation cohort of about 110 different subjects was used. The genetic ancestry cluster associated with self-reported Caucasian donors included around 76% of the 300 to 450 genotyped donors. A later genetic analysis used genome-wide SNP genotypes for about 60% of the roughly 670 donors, treating that subset as a discovery cohort. Class I and class II HLA loci were covered by the typing at four-digit resolution. The study combined high-throughput TCR immunosequencing, statistical association of individual TCRs with disease status, and machine learning to predict cytomegalovirus infection status. Using immunosequencing, the study profiled T cell repertoires from around 670 subjects and related those repertoires to cytomegalovirus serostatus. The study was designed to test whether signatures of past pathogen exposure could be identified by cataloging public T cell receptors. Because of strong linkage in the cohort, roughly five DR-DQ haplotypes were treated as single units for association and clustering. All discovery cohort repertoires had been generated using a single sequencing platform. An earlier analysis of several hundred of the donors used high-throughput TCR beta sequencing to judge whether each TCR beta V gene segment behaved as functional or pseudogenic. Study-wide findings and limitations: At a false discovery rate of 0.05, a later analysis linked about 17,000 TCR beta sequences to specific HLA alleles. HLA typing was unavailable for some donors at each locus, so association tests used only the typed subset. Assigning TCR associations to individual alleles was difficult when HLA alleles, especially DR and DQ, strongly co-occurred. A further reported finding was that TCR beta sequences accurately predicted the HLA-A and HLA-B alleles for most subjects in the first cohort. The 87-base-pair reads could not distinguish some IMGT-functional V segments, including TRBV6-2 and TRBV6-3, so those segments were excluded. Several of the top co-occurrence clusters appeared to be linked to parvovirus B19, influenza, CMV and Epstein-Barr virus, according to a later analysis. A cluster of highly shared sequence variants was judged likely to be a technical artifact of the sequencing pipeline. A later analysis found that HLA-associated TCR beta chains were more clonally expanded and had lower generation probabilities than equally common non-associated chains. A total of around 150 TCR beta chains were listed by the study as associated with cytomegalovirus. In both the original and validation cohorts, the classifier was reported to diagnose cytomegalovirus status with high specificity and sensitivity. In a later genetic analysis, a missense DCLRE1C variant was associated with V-gene and J-gene trimming of TCR beta chains, and the association was replicated in an independent cohort. The cohort was sequenced for TCR beta chains only, and without alpha or paired-chain data the features that could be detected were limited. In a later analysis, the rate of TCR association differed among HLA loci, with DRB1 alleles having the most associated TCRs and HLA-C alleles having the fewest. Because counts were too low, around 17 rarely observed V segments, including chromosome 9 orphons, were left out of the earlier analysis of 587 of the donors. Most TCR sequences were seen in very few donors, while some public TCRs were found in many individuals. According to a later analysis, most CMV-associated TCR beta chains appeared to be HLA-restricted, and the HLA associations seemed to be driven largely by CMV exposure. The authors suggested that the approach could potentially be generalized to other disease states and immunological phenotypes. Compared with the 666-donor mean, donors in an Asian-associated ancestry cluster had fewer N-insertions in productive TCRs, according to a later genetic analysis. Linkage disequilibrium might explain the correlated functional status among segregating V segments, but an unknown experimental factor could not be ruled out. In an earlier analysis of approximately 600 of the donors, most TCR beta V segments were observed in productive rearrangements about 87% or about 30% of the time, broadly matching IMGT annotations. Immune exposure information for the cohort was limited to CMV serostatus. Roughly uniform sequencing depth across donors was assumed in presence/absence analyses, although this assumption may not hold. A few of the identified cytomegalovirus-associated TCR beta chains were confirmed in vitro to be specific for cytomegalovirus antigens.

In total, around 600 healthy bone marrow donors made up the cohort. At the time of sampling, every cohort member was nominally healthy, though immune exposures that went unrecorded were likely present. The donor was CMV seronegative and belonged to the group of over 350 seronegative cohort members. Each donor provided a peripheral blood sample, and peripheral blood mononuclear cells were used for TCR beta sequencing. The Qiagen DNeasy Blood Extraction Kit was used to extract genomic DNA from the blood cell samples. This clone was counted once. Its target antigen remains unknown. It has no much larger one-base neighbor in the sample; base qualities were not kept. From a lookup of the germline V gene, CDR1 and CDR2 are MNHEY and SVGAGI. The CDR3 runs 16 amino acids, cysteine and phenylalanine included. Kept here is only the CDR3 DNA, which spans 48 bases and is read in frame from base 1. Cut back by 4 bases and 2 bases, the V and J ends lie 12 bases apart.

The library was obtained by the immunoSEQ multiplex PCR assay. For the multiplex PCR, a mixture combining 60 forward primers for TCR Vbeta segments and 13 reverse primers for TCR Jbeta segments was used. A multiplex PCR assay on genomic DNA amplified the CDR3 region of rearranged TCR beta genes. The Illumina HiSeq System was used to sequence the amplified TCR beta libraries as 87-base-pair reads. In the paper's pipeline: Across the 670 or so repertoires, a later analysis counted 78 million or so unique TCR beta chains, around 11 million of which were shared by at least two donors. Raw reads were error-corrected and collapsed into unique sequences by a nearest-neighbor algorithm in which closely related sequences were merged to remove PCR and sequencing errors. V, D and J gene segments were assigned by aligning CDR3 sequences to IMGT reference sequences. Each retained sequence needed at least a six-nucleotide match to both a V gene segment and a J gene segment. Rearrangements were classified as productive when the CDR3 lacked stop codons and remained in frame with V and J, and all other rearrangements were classified as non-productive. Following IMGT convention, CDR3 was defined as the stretch from the second conserved V-encoded cysteine up to the conserved J-encoded phenylalanine. The earlier analysis of about 530 of the donors excluded any sequence lacking an unambiguous match to a single V gene segment. An earlier analysis of just under 600 of the donors called V segments functional above 56.7% productive rearrangements and segregating when the between-donor standard deviation exceeded 5%. A statistical classification framework was built to diagnose cytomegalovirus status from the catalog of TCR beta chain sequences. In a later analysis, V and J genes were assigned by comparing TCR nucleotide sequences against IMGT/GENE-DB human TR gene sequences. A later analysis assigned CDR3 sequences and most-parsimonious VDJ recombination scenarios with the TCRdist pipeline. A later analysis defined each TCR beta chain by its CDR3 amino acid sequence plus V-gene family, and excluded reads lacking a unique V-gene family. In a later analysis, fewer than 650 highly shared, low-generation-probability nucleotide sequences were removed to address suspected cross-contamination and a sequencing artifact. For each public chain, a later analysis derived a clonal expansion index from normalized ranks of inferred template counts within each repertoire. In a later analysis, generation probabilities were computed with a VDJ recombination model fitted to out-of-frame rearrangements, and the resulting probabilities were checked against IGoR. In a later analysis, hypergeometric tests were used to score TCR-TCR, TCR-HLA and TCR-CMV co-occurrence, with a repertoire-size bias correction applied to TCR pairs. False discovery rates were estimated in a later analysis by permuting HLA or CMV assignments 20 times. In a later analysis, co-occurring TCRs were grouped using DBSCAN, and TCRdist sequence similarity was added for clustering within HLA-allele-positive subsets. Co-occurrence clustering excluded repertoires with fewer than 30,000 or more than 120,000 public chains, plus five with anomalous nucleotide sharing. The source is immuneACCESS, and TCRdb retained only in-frame sequences with V and J called. Part of the clones is not carried over; for the studies checked, unresolved V genes explain less than half of this, and the remainder is unexplained. The DNA gave D and trimming, while V, J and clone size come from that table. For this sample there are about 170,000 clones; about four fifths appear just once. 2.3% of the sample lies in the top ten.

The specimen was PBMCs. The chain is assembled from TRBV6-5 and TRBJ1-6, with TRBD1 tentatively as D gene (6 bases match). The origin of this receptor is a woman in her 50s in good health and CMV-seronegative. The CDR3 sequence is CASSSIPGAYNSPLHF. The DNA reads TGTGCCAGCAGTTCCATCCCAGGGGCCTATAATTCACCCCTCCACTTT.